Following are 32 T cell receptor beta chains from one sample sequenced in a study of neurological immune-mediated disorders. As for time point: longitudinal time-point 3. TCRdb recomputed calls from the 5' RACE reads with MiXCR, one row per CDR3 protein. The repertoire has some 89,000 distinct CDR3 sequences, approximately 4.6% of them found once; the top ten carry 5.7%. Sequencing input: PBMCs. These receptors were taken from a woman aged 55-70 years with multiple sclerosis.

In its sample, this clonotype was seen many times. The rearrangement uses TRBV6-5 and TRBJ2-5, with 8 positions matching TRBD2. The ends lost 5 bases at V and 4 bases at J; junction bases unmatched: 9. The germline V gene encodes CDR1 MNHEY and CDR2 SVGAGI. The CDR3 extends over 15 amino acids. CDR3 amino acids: CASSTPGLGLETQYF. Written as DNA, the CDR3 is TGTGCCAGCAGTACGCCGGGACTAGGTTTAGAGACCCAGTACTTC.

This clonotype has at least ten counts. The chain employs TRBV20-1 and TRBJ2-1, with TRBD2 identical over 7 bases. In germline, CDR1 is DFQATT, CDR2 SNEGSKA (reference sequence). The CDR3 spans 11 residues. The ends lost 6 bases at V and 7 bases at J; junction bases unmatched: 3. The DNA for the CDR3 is TGCAGTGCCGGGGGGAATAATGAGCAGTTCTTC. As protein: CSAGGNNEQFF.

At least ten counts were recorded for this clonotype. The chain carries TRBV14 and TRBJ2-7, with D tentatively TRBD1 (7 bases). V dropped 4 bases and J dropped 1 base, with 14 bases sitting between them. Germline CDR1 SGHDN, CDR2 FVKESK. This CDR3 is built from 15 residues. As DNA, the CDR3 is TGTGCCAGCAGCCCCCAGGCAGGGGGGTCCTACGAGCAGTACTTC. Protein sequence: CASSPQAGGSYEQYF. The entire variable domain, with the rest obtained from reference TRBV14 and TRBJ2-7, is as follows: EAGVTQFPSHSVIEKGQTVTLRCDPISGHDNLYWYRRVMGKEIKFLLHFVKESKQDESGMPNNRFLAERTGGTYSTLKVQPAELEDSGVYFCASSPQAGGSYEQYFGPGTRLTVT.

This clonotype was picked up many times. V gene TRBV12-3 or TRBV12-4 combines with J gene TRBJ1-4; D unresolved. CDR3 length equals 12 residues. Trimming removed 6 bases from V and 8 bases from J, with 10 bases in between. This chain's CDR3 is CASRAAGEKLFF. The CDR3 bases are TGTGCCAGCAGGGCGGCCGGGGAAAAACTGTTTTTT.

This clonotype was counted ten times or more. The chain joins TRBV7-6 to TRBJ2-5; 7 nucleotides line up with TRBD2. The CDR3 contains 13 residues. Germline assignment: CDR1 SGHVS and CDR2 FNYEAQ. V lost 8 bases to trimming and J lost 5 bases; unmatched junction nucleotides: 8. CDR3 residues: CASGLKGGETQYF. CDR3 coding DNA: TGTGCCAGCGGCCTCAAGGGAGGGGAGACCCAGTACTTC.

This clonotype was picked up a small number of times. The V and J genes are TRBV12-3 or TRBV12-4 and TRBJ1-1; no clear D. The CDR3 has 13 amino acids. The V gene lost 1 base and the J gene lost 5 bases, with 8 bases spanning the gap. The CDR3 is CASSLVGETEAFF. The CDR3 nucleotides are TGTGCCAGCAGTTTAGTCGGGGAAACTGAAGCTTTCTTT.

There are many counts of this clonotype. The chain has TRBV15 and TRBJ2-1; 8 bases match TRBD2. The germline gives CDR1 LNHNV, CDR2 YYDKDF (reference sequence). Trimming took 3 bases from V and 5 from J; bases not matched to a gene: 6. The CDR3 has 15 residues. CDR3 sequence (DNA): TGTGCCACCAGCAGGCCAGCGGGGGAGAACAATGAGCAGTTCTTC. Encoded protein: CATSRPAGENNEQFF.

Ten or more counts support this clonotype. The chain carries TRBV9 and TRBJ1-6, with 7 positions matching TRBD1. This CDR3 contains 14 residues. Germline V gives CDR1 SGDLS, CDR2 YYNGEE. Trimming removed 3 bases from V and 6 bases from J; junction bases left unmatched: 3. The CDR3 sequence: CASSANRGNSPLHF. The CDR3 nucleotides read TGTGCCAGCAGCGCCAACAGGGGTAATTCACCCCTCCACTTT.

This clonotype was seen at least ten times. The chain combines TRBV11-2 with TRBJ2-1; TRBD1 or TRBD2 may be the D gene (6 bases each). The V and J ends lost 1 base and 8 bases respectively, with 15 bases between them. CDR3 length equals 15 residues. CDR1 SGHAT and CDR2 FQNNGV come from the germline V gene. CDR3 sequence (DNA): TGTGCCAGCAGCTTAGCGGGGGCGACTACCCATGAGCAGTTCTTC. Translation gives CASSLAGATTHEQFF. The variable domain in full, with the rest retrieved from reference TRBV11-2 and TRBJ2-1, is EAGVAQSPRYKIIEKRQSVAFWCNPISGHATLYWYQQILGQGPKLLIQFQNNGVVDDSQLPKDRFSAERLKGVDSTLKIQPAKLEDSAVYLCASSLAGATTHEQFFGPGTRLTVL.

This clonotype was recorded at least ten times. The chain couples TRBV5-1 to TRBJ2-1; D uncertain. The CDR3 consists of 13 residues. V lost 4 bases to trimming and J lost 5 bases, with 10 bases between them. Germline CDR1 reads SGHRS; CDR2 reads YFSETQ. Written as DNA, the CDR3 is TGCGCCAGCAGCCTGCAGGTAAACAATGAGCAGTTCTTC. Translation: CASSLQVNNEQFF.

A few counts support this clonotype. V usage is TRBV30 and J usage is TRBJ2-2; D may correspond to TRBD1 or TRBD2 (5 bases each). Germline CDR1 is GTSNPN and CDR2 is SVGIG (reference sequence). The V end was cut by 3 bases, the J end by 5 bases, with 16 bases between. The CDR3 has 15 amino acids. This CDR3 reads CAWRLRGVGTGELFF. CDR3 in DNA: TGTGCCTGGAGGCTTAGAGGGGTTGGTACCGGGGAGCTGTTTTTT.

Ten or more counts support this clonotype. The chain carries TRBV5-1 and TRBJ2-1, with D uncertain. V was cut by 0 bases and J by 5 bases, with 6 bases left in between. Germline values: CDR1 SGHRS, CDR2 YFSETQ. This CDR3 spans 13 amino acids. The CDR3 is CASSLVVHNEQFF. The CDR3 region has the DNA TGCGCCAGCAGCTTGGTGGTTCACAATGAGCAGTTCTTC.

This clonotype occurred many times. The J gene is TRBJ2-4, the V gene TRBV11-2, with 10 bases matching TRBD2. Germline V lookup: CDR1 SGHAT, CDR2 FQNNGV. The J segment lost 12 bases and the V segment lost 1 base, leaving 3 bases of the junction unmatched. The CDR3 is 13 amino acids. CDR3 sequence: CASSLVAGGGQYF. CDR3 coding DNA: TGTGCCAGCAGCTTAGTAGCGGGGGGCGGTCAGTACTTC. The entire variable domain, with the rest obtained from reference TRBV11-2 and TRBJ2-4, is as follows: EAGVAQSPRYKIIEKRQSVAFWCNPISGHATLYWYQQILGQGPKLLIQFQNNGVVDDSQLPKDRFSAERLKGVDSTLKIQPAKLEDSAVYLCASSLVAGGGQYFGAGTRLSVL.

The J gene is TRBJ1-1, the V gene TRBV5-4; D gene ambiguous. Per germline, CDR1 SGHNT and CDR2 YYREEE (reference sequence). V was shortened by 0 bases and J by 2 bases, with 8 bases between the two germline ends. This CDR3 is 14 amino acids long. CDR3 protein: CASSLEGLNTEAFF. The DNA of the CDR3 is TGTGCCAGCAGCTTGGAAGGACTCAACACTGAAGCTTTCTTT.

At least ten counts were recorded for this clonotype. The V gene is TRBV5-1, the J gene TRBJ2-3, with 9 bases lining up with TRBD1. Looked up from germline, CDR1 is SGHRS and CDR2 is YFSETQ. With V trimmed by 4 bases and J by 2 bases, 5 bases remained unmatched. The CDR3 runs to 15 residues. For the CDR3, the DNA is TGCGCCAGCAGCGAAGGGACAGGGATCACAGATACGCAGTATTTT. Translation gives CASSEGTGITDTQYF.

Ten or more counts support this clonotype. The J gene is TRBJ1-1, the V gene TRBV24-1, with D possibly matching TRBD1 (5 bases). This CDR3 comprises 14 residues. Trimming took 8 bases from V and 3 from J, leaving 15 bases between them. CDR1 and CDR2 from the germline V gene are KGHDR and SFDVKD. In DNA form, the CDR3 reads TGTGCCACCATCCTAAGGGACGGTGACACTGAAGCTTTCTTT. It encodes CATILRDGDTEAFF.

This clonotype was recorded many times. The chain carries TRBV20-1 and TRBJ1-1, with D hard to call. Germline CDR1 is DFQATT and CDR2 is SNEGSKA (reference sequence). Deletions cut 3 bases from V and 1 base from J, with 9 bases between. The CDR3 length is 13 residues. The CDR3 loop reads CSASSRRNTEAFF. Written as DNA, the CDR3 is TGCAGTGCTAGTAGTAGGAGGAACACTGAAGCTTTCTTT.

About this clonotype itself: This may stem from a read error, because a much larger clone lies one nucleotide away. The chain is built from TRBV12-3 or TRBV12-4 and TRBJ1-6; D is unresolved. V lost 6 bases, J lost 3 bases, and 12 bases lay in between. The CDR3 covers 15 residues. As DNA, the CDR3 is TGTGCCAGCAGCCTCGCCTGTAACTATAATTCACCCCTCCACTTT. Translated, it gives CASSLACNYNSPLHF.

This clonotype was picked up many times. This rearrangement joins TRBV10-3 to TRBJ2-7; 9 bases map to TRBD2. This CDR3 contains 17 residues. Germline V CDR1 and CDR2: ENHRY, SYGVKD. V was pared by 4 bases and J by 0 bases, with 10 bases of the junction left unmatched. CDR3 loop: CAISARASGTDSYEQYF. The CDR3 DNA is TGTGCCATCAGTGCAAGAGCTAGCGGGACCGACTCCTACGAGCAGTACTTC.

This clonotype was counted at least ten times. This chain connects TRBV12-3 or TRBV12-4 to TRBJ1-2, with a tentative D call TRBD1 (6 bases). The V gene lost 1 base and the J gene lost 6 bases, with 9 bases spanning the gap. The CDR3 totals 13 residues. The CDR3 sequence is CASSLGGADGYTF. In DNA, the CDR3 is TGTGCCAGCAGTTTAGGGGGGGCTGATGGCTACACCTTC.

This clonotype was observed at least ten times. The CDR3: CASSTEGGSNEKLFF. Here the CDR3 DNA reads TGCGCCAGCAGCACGGAGGGGGGGAGCAATGAAAAACTGTTTTTT. The chain joins TRBV5-1 to TRBJ1-4, with D possibly being TRBD1 (6 bases). There are 15 residues in the CDR3. The V gene lost 4 bases and the J gene lost 5 bases, with 15 bases spanning the gap. Per germline, CDR1 SGHRS and CDR2 YFSETQ.

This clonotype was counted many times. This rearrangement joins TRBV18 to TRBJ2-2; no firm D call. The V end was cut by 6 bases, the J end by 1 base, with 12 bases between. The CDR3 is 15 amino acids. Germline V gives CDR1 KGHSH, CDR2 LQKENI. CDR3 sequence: CASSTTSRNTGELFF. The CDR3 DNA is TGTGCCAGCTCGACCACGTCGCGGAACACCGGGGAGCTGTTTTTT.

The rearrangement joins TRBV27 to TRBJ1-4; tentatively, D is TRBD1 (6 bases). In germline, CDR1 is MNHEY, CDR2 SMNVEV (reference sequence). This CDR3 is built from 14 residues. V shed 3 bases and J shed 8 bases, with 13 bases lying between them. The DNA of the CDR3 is TGTGCCAGCAGTTTCAGGGGTTTAGGGGAAAAACTGTTTTTT. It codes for CASSFRGLGEKLFF.

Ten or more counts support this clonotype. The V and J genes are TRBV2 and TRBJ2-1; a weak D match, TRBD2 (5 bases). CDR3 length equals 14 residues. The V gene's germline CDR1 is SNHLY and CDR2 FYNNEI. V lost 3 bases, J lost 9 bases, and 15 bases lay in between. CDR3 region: CASSDPSREGEQFF. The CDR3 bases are TGTGCCAGCAGTGACCCTAGCCGCGAGGGTGAGCAGTTCTTC.

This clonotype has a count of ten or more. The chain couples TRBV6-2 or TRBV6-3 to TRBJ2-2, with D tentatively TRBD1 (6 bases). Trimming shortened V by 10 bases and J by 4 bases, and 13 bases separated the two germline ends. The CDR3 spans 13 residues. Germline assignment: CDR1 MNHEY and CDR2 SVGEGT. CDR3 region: CATRWGLTGELFF. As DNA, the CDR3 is TGTGCCACCCGCTGGGGGCTCACCGGGGAGCTGTTTTTT.

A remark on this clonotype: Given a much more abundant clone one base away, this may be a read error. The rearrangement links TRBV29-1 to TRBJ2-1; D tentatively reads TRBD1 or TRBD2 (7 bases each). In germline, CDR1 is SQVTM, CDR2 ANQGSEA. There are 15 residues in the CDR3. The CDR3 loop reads CSVQGLAASYSEQFF. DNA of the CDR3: TGCAGCGTACAGGGGCTAGCGGCATCCTACAGTGAGCAGTTCTTC.

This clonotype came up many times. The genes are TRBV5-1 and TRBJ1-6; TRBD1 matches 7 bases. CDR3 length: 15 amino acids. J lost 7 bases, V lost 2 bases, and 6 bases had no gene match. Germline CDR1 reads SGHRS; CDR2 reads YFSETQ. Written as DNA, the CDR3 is TGCGCCAGCAGCTTTTCATGGGACAGCAATTCACCCCTCCACTTT. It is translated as CASSFSWDSNSPLHF. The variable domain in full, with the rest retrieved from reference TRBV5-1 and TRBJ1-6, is KAGVTQTPRYLIKTRGQQVTLSCSPISGHRSVSWYQQTPGQGLQFLFEYFSETQRNKGNFPGRFSGRQFSNSRSEMNVSTLELGDSALYLCASSFSWDSNSPLHFGNGTRLTVT.

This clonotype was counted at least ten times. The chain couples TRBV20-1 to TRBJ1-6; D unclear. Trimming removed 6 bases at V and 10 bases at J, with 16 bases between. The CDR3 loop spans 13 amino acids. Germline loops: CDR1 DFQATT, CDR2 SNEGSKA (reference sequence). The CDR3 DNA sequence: TGCAGTGCCGAGGCCCAGGATCCGTCACCCCTCCACTTT. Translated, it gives CSAEAQDPSPLHF.

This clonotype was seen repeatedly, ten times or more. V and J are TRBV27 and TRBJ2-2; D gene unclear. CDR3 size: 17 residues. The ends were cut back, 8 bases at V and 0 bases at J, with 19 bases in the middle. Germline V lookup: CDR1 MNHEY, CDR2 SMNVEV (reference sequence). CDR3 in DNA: TGTGCCAGCTTTTCTCCCGCAAGGATAACGAACACCGGGGAGCTGTTTTTT. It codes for CASFSPARITNTGELFF.

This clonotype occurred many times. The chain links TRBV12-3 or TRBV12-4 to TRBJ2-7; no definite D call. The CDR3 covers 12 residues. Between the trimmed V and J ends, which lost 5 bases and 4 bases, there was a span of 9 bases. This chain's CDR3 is CASSTDVYEQYF. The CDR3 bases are TGTGCCAGCAGTACCGACGTGTACGAGCAGTACTTC.

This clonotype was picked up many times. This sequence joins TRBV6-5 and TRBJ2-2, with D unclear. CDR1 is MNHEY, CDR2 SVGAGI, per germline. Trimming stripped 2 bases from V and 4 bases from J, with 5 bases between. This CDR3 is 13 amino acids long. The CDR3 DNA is TGTGCCAGCAGTTACAGCGTCACCGGGGAGCTGTTTTTT. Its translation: CASSYSVTGELFF.

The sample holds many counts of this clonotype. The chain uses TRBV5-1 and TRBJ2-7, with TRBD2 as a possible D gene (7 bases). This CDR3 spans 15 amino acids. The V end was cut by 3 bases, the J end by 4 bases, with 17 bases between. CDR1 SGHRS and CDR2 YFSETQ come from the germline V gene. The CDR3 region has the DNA TGCGCCAGCAGCTCCCAGGGGACTAATCAGTACGAGCAGTACTTC. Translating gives CASSSQGTNQYEQYF.